This entry concerns a single TCR beta chain. Its antigen is unidentified. The unsorted libraries were made from 2 million PBMCs kept at -80 C. The V end lost 0 bases, the J end lost 7 bases, and 12 bases lay between the germline ends. Germline-derived CDR1 and CDR2 are SGHDN and FVKESK. The CDR3 has 14 residues. The data are from a study of neurological immune-mediated disorders. Points from the study as a whole: The greatest degree of TCR clonal expansion was observed in HTLV-1-associated myelopathy, with the lowest in multiple sclerosis, below that of healthy controls. There were no CDR3 amino acid sequences shared by expanded clones across subjects, a result suggesting private repertoires in all groups.

In each sequencing run, over 170 million TCR-beta sequences were generated from 15-18 subjects. TCRdb processed the 5' RACE reads anew with MiXCR; each CDR3 protein has one entry. The table includes tens of thousands of distinct CDR3 sequences, about 23% detected once. Input material: PBMCs. This receptor was identified in a woman aged 65 to 85 in good health. The rearrangement links TRBV14 to TRBJ1-2; D call uncertain. Here the CDR3 reads CASSQDLPGRGYTF. CDR3 coding DNA: TGTGCCAGCAGCCAAGATCTCCCCGGTCGTGGCTACACCTTC.